This TCR beta chain was recorded in a study of beta chain features in type 1 diabetes. Study background: Examination covered some 99,000,000 sorted cells spanning all samples. Study-wide results and limits: For Type 1 diabetes patients, all four CD4+ subsets carried TCRB CDR3s that were moderately but significantly shorter. The question left open here concerned HLA type influencing TCRB rearrangement.

Stem cell-like memory, regulatory, central memory and naive CD4+ cells were sorted via CD45RO/CCR7/CD25/CD127/CD95/CD27. Every isolated RNA sample was fully reverse transcribed, so sequencing captured expressed TCRB transcripts. TCRdb's table, derived via immunoSEQ multiplex PCR, lists solely in-frame clones and lacks some. The sample yields about 130,000 clones, about 10% seen once. This clone was counted between two and nine times. Its antigen is not known. Germline-derived CDR1 and CDR2 are SGHVS and FQNEAQ. Trimming stripped 4 bases from V and 9 bases from J, with 12 bases between. This CDR3 is built from 13 residues.

Sequenced sample: central memory CD4+ T cells from blood. The receptor's source is a man aged 18 to 29 in good health. The chain employs TRBV7-8 and TRBJ2-2; possible D gene TRBD1, 6 bases. The CDR3 sequence is CASSSDRFRELFF. The CDR3 bases are TGTGCCAGCAGCTCCGACAGGTTTCGGGAGCTGTTTTTT.